These 30 T cell receptor beta chains were sequenced from one sample in a study of T cells expressing NK-cell markers. TCRdb reprocessed the 5' RACE reads and stores each CDR3 protein as one record, lacking DNA. In total, the table holds about 260,000 distinct CDR3 sequences. The sequenced sample was blood T cells: a sorted CD56 or NKG2C T cell subset, CD4+ or CD8+ T cells, or bulk PBMC T cells (not recorded which). The receptors derive from a man aged 18-30 years in good health.

This chain links TRBV20-1 with TRBJ2-1. This CDR3 is built from 13 residues. From germline, CDR1 is DFQATT and CDR2 SNEGSKA (reference sequence). The CDR3 loop is CSASKVGWGEQFF.

The chain employs TRBV12-3 or TRBV12-4 and TRBJ2-7; TCRdb's D call, TRBD1, is unchecked because there is no DNA. The CDR3 covers 15 residues. This chain's CDR3 is CASSLRDTSSYEQYF.

V gene TRBV12-3 or TRBV12-4 combines with J gene TRBJ2-1; TCRdb's D call, TRBD1, is unchecked because there is no DNA. The CDR3 is made up of 13 amino acids. CDR3: CASSSGASNEQFF.

CDR3 sequence: CASSPFGGQVDVWTEAFF. This chain joins TRBV7-3 and TRBJ1-1; the D call of TRBD1 rests on TCRdb alone, since no DNA is present to check it. Looked up from germline, CDR1 is SGHTA and CDR2 is FQGTGA. The CDR3 is 18 amino acids.

The rearrangement links TRBV20-1 to TRBJ2-7. This CDR3 has 13 residues. CDR1 and CDR2 (germline): DFQATT, SNEGSKA (reference sequence). CDR3: CSARATASYEQYF.

The rearrangement uses TRBV6-2 or TRBV6-3 and TRBJ2-1; TCRdb's D call of TRBD2 is untestable without DNA. The length of the CDR3 is 16 residues. Germline CDR1 MNHEY, CDR2 SVGEGT. CDR3 loop: CASMALGGGGYNEQFF.

The chain has TRBV12-3 or TRBV12-4 and TRBJ1-2. The CDR3 has 12 amino acids. CDR3 loop: CASSLASRGYTF.

The J gene is TRBJ2-4, the V gene TRBV5-1; as DNA is missing, the TRBD2 call by TCRdb cannot be tested. This CDR3 has 20 amino acids. CDR1 SGHRS and CDR2 YFSETQ come from the germline V gene. The CDR3 region is CASSSGLAGGPVSDKNIQYF.

The chain uses TRBV5-5 and TRBJ1-1; the D gene TCRdb calls, TRBD1, cannot be checked with no DNA. Germline CDR1 is SGHKS and CDR2 is YYEKEE (reference sequence). The CDR3 runs to 13 residues. The CDR3 is CASSLSGETEAFF.

V is TRBV25-1 and J is TRBJ2-3; the TCRdb call, TRBD1, lacks DNA for checking. The germline CDR1 and CDR2 sequences are MGHDK and SYGVNS. The CDR3 length is 15 residues. The chain's CDR3 is CASRGPRDGTDTQYF.

The chain combines TRBV20-1 with TRBJ2-1; with no DNA, the TCRdb D assignment of TRBD2 cannot be verified. The CDR3 contains 14 residues. CDR1 is DFQATT and CDR2 is SNEGSKA in the germline V gene (reference sequence). CDR3 amino acids: CSARDSGRMDEQFF.

The rearrangement joins TRBV29-1 to TRBJ2-5; TCRdb proposes TRBD2, but this gene call is untestable without DNA. The CDR3 consists of 11 residues. Germline lookup yields CDR1 SQVTM and CDR2 ANQGSEA. The CDR3 protein is CSGGEGETQYF.

V and J are TRBV29-1 and TRBJ2-1; the TCRdb call, TRBD2, lacks DNA for checking. Germline assignment: CDR1 SQVTM and CDR2 ANQGSEA. This CDR3 contains 15 residues. CDR3 loop: CSVVWFGGGRKKQFF.

The chain has TRBV20-1 and TRBJ2-5. CDR1 and CDR2 from the germline V gene are DFQATT and SNEGSKA (reference sequence). The CDR3 runs to 14 residues. The CDR3 reads CSARRGSRLETQYF.

J is TRBJ2-1 and V is TRBV5-4. The length of the CDR3 is 15 residues. The V gene's germline CDR1 is SGHNT and CDR2 YYREEE (reference sequence). The CDR3 spells CASSLAGWGKNEQFF.

V gene TRBV29-1 combines with J gene TRBJ2-3; TCRdb lists TRBD2, though no DNA is available to test this call. The germline gives CDR1 SQVTM, CDR2 ANQGSEA. The CDR3 has 20 amino acids. The CDR3 region is CSVALRLAGGDPRSIDTQYF.

The chain couples TRBV20-1 to TRBJ2-3; TCRdb reports TRBD2, a call that lacks DNA to check it against. The CDR3 has 11 amino acids. Germline CDR1 is DFQATT and CDR2 is SNEGSKA (reference sequence). The chain's CDR3 is CSAVSSGTQYF.

This sequence joins TRBV5-1 and TRBJ2-7; lacking DNA, the TRBD2 call made by TCRdb goes unchecked. Germline V lookup: CDR1 SGHRS, CDR2 YFSETQ. The CDR3 consists of 12 residues. CDR3 in amino acids: CASSQAGGEQYF.

The CDR3 loop is CASSYGLASGGRNEQFF. The V gene is TRBV6-2 or TRBV6-3, the J gene TRBJ2-1; TCRdb's D gene call, TRBD2, goes unchecked for lack of DNA. Germline V gene sequence: CDR1 MNHEY, CDR2 SVGEGT. The CDR3 contains 17 residues.

The genes are TRBV29-1 and TRBJ2-7; the D call of TRBD1 rests on TCRdb alone, since no DNA is present to check it. Looked up from germline, CDR1 is SQVTM and CDR2 is ANQGSEA. The CDR3 length is 13 residues. The CDR3 loop reads CSVGPTGGNEQYF.

The chain is built from TRBV5-6 and TRBJ2-5; with no DNA, the TCRdb D assignment of TRBD2 cannot be verified. Germline CDR1 is SGHDT and CDR2 is YYEEEE. The CDR3 length is 13 residues. The CDR3 is CASSLGAPTTQYF.

The rearrangement links TRBV12-3 or TRBV12-4 to TRBJ2-1; TCRdb reports TRBD1, a call that lacks DNA to check it against. CDR3 length equals 17 residues. This CDR3 reads CASSPKADRGPRGEQFF.

V usage is TRBV5-1 and J usage is TRBJ2-3; with no DNA, the TCRdb D assignment of TRBD2 cannot be verified. CDR1 is SGHRS, CDR2 YFSETQ, per germline. The CDR3 totals 14 residues. The CDR3: CASAGGVGTDTQYF.

The rearrangement links TRBV7-8 to TRBJ2-1; TCRdb indicates TRBD2, and absent DNA this call remains unverified. CDR3 length: 17 amino acids. Germline V gene data show CDR1 as SGHVS and CDR2 as FQNEAQ. The CDR3 spells CASSPTAGLAGGIEQFF.

The V call is TRBV11-2, the J call TRBJ2-5; TCRdb picks TRBD2, but there is no DNA to check that call. CDR3 length: 16 amino acids. Germline CDR1 reads SGHAT; CDR2 reads FQNNGV. CDR3 protein: CASSLGISGAQETQYF.

This rearrangement joins TRBV15 to TRBJ2-3; the D call of TRBD2 rests on TCRdb alone, since no DNA is present to check it. The CDR3 runs to 19 residues. Germline values: CDR1 LNHNV, CDR2 YYDKDF (reference sequence). The CDR3 sequence: CATSRDLALAGGPTDTQYF.

The chain couples TRBV5-5 to TRBJ1-2; TCRdb's D gene call, TRBD1, goes unchecked for lack of DNA. CDR3 size: 15 residues. CDR1 is SGHKS, CDR2 YYEKEE, per germline (reference sequence). CDR3 amino acids: CASSLVRTEGYGYTF.

The V gene is TRBV29-1, the J gene TRBJ2-3; TCRdb names TRBD2, which stays unverified in the absence of DNA. The CDR3 length is 17 residues. The germline CDR1 and CDR2 sequences are SQVTM and ANQGSEA. The CDR3 protein is CSTSLTSGSASTDTQYF.

V gene TRBV5-1 combines with J gene TRBJ2-2; TCRdb returns TRBD2, unconfirmable since there is no DNA. This CDR3 is built from 16 residues. Germline V gene lookup returns CDR1 SGHRS and CDR2 YFSETQ. The CDR3 is CASSLRVSDNTGELFF.

The chain links TRBV12-3 or TRBV12-4 to TRBJ2-1; TCRdb calls TRBD2, which cannot be checked without DNA. The CDR3 sequence is 17 residues long. CDR3 loop: CASSFVVSGLADNEQFF.